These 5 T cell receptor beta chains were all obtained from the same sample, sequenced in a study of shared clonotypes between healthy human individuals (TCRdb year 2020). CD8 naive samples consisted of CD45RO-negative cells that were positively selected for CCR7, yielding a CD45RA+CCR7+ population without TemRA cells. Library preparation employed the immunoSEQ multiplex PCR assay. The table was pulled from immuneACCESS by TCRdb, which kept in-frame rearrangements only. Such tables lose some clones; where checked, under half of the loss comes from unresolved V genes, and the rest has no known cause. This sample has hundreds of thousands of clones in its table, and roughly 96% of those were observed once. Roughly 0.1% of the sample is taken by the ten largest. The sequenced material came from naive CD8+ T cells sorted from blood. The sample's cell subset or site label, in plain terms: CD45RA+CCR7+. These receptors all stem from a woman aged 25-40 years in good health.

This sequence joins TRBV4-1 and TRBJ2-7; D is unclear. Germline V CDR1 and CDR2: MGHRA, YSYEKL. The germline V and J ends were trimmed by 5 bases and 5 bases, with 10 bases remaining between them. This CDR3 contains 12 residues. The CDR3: CASSNNYNEQYF. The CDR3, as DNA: TGCGCCAGCAGCAATAACTACAACGAGCAGTACTTC.

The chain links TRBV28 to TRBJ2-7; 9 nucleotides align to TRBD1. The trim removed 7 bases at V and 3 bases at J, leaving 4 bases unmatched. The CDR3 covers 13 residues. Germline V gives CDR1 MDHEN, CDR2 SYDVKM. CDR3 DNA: TGTGCCAGCACCCCGGGACAGGGCTACGAGCAGTACTTC. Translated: CASTPGQGYEQYF.

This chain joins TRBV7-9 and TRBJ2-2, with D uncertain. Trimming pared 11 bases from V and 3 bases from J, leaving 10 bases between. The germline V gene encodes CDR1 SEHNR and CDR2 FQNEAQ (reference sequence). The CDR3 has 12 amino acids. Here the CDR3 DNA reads TGTGCCTGTTCCCCTGACACCGGGGAGCTGTTTTTT. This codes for CACSPDTGELFF.

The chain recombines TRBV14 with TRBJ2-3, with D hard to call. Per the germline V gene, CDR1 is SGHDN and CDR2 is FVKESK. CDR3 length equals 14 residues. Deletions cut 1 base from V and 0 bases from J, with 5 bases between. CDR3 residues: CASSQGPSTDTQYF. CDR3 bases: TGTGCCAGCAGCCAAGGCCCGAGCACAGATACGCAGTATTTT. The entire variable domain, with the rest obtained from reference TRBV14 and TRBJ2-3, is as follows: EAGVTQFPSHSVIEKGQTVTLRCDPISGHDNLYWYRRVMGKEIKFLLHFVKESKQDESGMPNNRFLAERTGGTYSTLKVQPAELEDSGVYFCASSQGPSTDTQYFGPGTRLTVL.

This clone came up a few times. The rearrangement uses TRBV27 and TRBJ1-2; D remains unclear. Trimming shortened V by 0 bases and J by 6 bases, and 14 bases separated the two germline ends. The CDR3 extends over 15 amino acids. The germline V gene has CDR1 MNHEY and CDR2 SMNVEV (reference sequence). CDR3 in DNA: TGTGCCAGCAGTTTATCGATACCTGGGATTCATGGCTACACCTTC. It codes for CASSLSIPGIHGYTF.